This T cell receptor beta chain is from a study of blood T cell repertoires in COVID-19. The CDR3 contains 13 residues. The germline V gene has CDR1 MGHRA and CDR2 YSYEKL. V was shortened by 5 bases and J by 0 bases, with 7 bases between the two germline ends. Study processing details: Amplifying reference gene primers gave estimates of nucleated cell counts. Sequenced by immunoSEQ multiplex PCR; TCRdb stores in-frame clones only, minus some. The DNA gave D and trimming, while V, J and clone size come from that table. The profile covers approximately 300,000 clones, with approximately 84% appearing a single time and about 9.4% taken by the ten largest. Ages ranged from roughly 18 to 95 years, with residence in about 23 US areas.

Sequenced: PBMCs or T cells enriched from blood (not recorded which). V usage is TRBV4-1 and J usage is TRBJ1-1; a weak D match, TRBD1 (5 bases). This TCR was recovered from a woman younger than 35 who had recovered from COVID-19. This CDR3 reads CASSTRVNTEAFF. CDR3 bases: TGCGCCAGCAGCACCAGGGTGAACACTGAAGCTTTCTTT.